This TCR beta chain is drawn from a study of T-cell memory formation after mild COVID-19. V lost 2 bases, J lost 6 bases, and 8 bases lay in between. The V gene's germline CDR1 is MNHEY and CDR2 SVGEGT. This CDR3 comprises 12 residues. There are a few counts of this clonotype. TCRdb processed the 5' RACE reads anew with MiXCR; each CDR3 protein has one entry. The repertoire holds approximately 340,000 distinct CDR3 sequences, with around 13% as singletons. This chain joins TRBV6-2 or TRBV6-3 and TRBJ2-7, with D maybe TRBD1 (6 bases). The receptor was isolated from a young man who had mild COVID-19 (a few samples of this study predate the infection). Cell type and time point are not known. The sequenced sample consisted of PBMCs or a T cell subset sorted from them (not recorded which). The CDR3: CASSYPRGEQYF. The CDR3 coding sequence is TGTGCCAGCAGTTACCCCAGGGGCGAGCAGTACTTC.